Listed below are T cell receptor beta chains from one sample, sequenced in a study of blood T cells in healthy people across ages. TCRdb re-called the 5' RACE reads through MiXCR, storing one row per CDR3 protein. The sample shows 650,000 to 950,000 distinct CDR3 sequences, under 45% of them seen only once. Sequencing was carried out using blood. These receptors all come from a man aged 60 to 75 in good health. CDR3s include the opening cysteine and the closing phenylalanine or tryptophan. Size is stated for part of the rows, as once, few or many counts, or as a class when the clone is expanded.

>12|few|TRBV20-1
CSAGRGTDTQYF
>14|NA|TRBV6-2/TRBV6-3
CASSFSRDYNEQFF
>14|few|TRBV7-2
CASSLYEFFTEAFF
>16|NA|TRBV12-3/TRBV12-4
CASSTRTLVWTDTQYF
>15|NA|TRBV20-1
CSAKLSGTYSYEQYF
>15|few|TRBV12-3/TRBV12-4
CASSWTGGYNQPQHF
>13|many|TRBV25-1
CASSTESARGYTF
>16|NA|TRBV6-2/TRBV6-3
CASSSSTGGRYQPQHF
>17|once|TRBV7-9
CASGPNGLRNRQETQYF
>16|NA|TRBV7-3
CASSPTGLAGKETQYF
>15|NA|TRBV3-1
CASSQQSRAYNEQFF
>16|few|TRBV7-3
CASSPKGQARGSPLHF
>13|NA|TRBV14
CASSSRWGDSQFF
>16|NA|TRBV6-6
CASLGTVAVVHTEAFF
>16|NA|TRBV7-9
CASRLGTSGGTDTQYF
>19|once|TRBV20-1
CSARDQSTGSLLAKNIQYF
>13|NA|TRBV29-1
CSVPGGSGNTIYF
>15|once|TRBV6-6
CASSYLGAGGETQYF